This is a list of T cell receptor beta chains from one sample in a study of T-cell reconstitution after alpha-beta-depleted transplantation in children. TCRdb re-analysed the PCR reads in MiXCR, keeping a single row per CDR3 protein. The table has 640,000 or so distinct CDR3 sequences, about 15% seen once. The material was PBMCs from the stem cell graft donor, obtained from the stem cell graft. The receptors were gathered from a human donor who donated a stem cell graft to a child with acute myeloid leukemia. Each CDR3 is given with its conserved first and last residue. A D gene is named only where the DNA matches it firmly. The size field is filled for only some rows; it gives once, few, many or a size class.

cdr3_length	d_call	clone_size	v_call	j_call	cdr3_aa	cdr3_nt
14	.	few	TRBV7-7	TRBJ2-5	CASSRSGEGETQYF	TGTGCCAGCAGTCGCTCAGGGGAGGGGGAGACCCAGTACTTC
16	.	.	TRBV28	TRBJ2-5	CASSLVTSTSQETQYF	TGTGCCAGCAGCTTAGTCACTTCCACCAGTCAAGAGACCCAGTACTTC
15	TRBD1	few	TRBV25-1	TRBJ1-1	CASSARPDREKEAFF	TGTGCCAGCAGTGCAAGGCCTGACAGGGAAAAGGAAGCTTTCTTT
16	TRBD1	many	TRBV12-3/TRBV12-4	TRBJ1-1	CASTRDRGRGNTEAFF	TGTGCCAGCACCCGGGACAGGGGGCGCGGGAACACTGAAGCTTTCTTT
14	.	many	TRBV12-3/TRBV12-4	TRBJ1-2	CASSLQPSNYGYTF	TGTGCCAGCAGTTTACAGCCTTCTAACTATGGCTACACCTTC
15	.	few	TRBV4-1	TRBJ1-1	CASSQVGASNTEAFF	TGCGCCAGCAGCCAAGTGGGGGCATCGAACACTGAAGCTTTCTTT
14	.	few	TRBV7-2	TRBJ1-1	CASSLYGRNTEAFF	TGTGCCAGCAGCTTATATGGCAGGAACACTGAAGCTTTCTTT
14	.	.	TRBV12-3/TRBV12-4	TRBJ2-7	CASSFVTGGYEQYF	TGTGCCAGCAGTTTTGTCACCGGTGGCTACGAGCAGTACTTC
17	TRBD1	.	TRBV6-6	TRBJ2-3	CASSYIRTGAGTDTQYF	TGTGCCAGCAGTTACATCCGGACAGGGGCTGGCACAGATACGCAGTATTTT
13	.	few	TRBV15	TRBJ1-2	CATSEKTGYGYTF	TGTGCCACCAGCGAAAAGACCGGTTATGGCTACACCTTC
14	TRBD2	many	TRBV10-1	TRBJ2-5	CASSAAGVKETQYF	TGCGCCAGCAGTGCCGCGGGGGTGAAAGAGACCCAGTACTTC
15	TRBD1	few	TRBV7-2	TRBJ2-7	CASSLRDRDSYEQYF	TGTGCCAGCAGCCTCCGGGACAGGGACTCCTACGAGCAGTACTTC
15	TRBD1	.	TRBV28	TRBJ1-5	CASNVGQGVNQPQHF	TGTGCCAGCAACGTAGGACAGGGGGTAAATCAGCCCCAGCATTTT
15	TRBD2	many	TRBV20-1	TRBJ2-1	CSARDQSAGGPEQFF	TGCAGTGCTAGAGATCAGTCCGCGGGGGGTCCCGAGCAGTTCTTC
13	.	many	TRBV15	TRBJ2-1	CATSRDSRGQQFF	TGTGCCACCAGCAGAGATTCGAGGGGACAGCAGTTCTTC
16	TRBD2	few	TRBV10-3	TRBJ2-3	CAISETLAGGADTQYF	TGTGCCATCAGTGAGACTCTAGCGGGGGGGGCGGATACGCAGTATTTT
15	.	few	TRBV28	TRBJ2-6	CASSLIESGANVLTF	TGTGCCAGCAGTTTAATCGAATCCGGGGCCAACGTCCTGACTTTC
14	.	once	TRBV5-5	TRBJ2-7	CASSLNRTRYEQYF	TGTGCCAGCAGCTTGAACAGGACTCGCTACGAGCAGTACTTC
17	.	once	TRBV21-1	TRBJ1-5	CASSKHSTGRGNQPQHF	TGTGCCAGCAGCAAACACTCGACAGGGCGCGGCAATCAGCCCCAGCATTTT
14	.	.	TRBV5-1	TRBJ2-5	CASSLDTDQETQYF	TGCGCCAGCAGCCTGGACACCGACCAAGAGACCCAGTACTTC
15	.	many	TRBV4-3	TRBJ1-2	CASSQDRTAFYGYTF	TGCGCCAGCAGCCAAGATCGTACGGCCTTCTATGGCTACACCTTC
14	TRBD1	.	TRBV27	TRBJ2-1	CASSPGGAEHEQFF	TGTGCCAGCAGTCCAGGGGGCGCAGAACATGAGCAGTTCTTC
14	.	.	TRBV5-1	TRBJ2-5	CASTHQGFQETQYF	TGCGCCAGCACCCATCAGGGCTTTCAAGAGACCCAGTACTTC
14	TRBD1	few	TRBV7-8	TRBJ1-1	CASTIGQGRTEAFF	TGTGCCAGCACCATTGGACAGGGACGAACTGAAGCTTTCTTT
16	.	.	TRBV5-6	TRBJ1-5	CASSLGSEAFGQPQHF	TGTGCCAGCAGCTTAGGGTCGGAGGCCTTCGGTCAGCCCCAGCATTTT
18	TRBD2	.	TRBV11-2	TRBJ2-6	CASSNQFGGNSGANVLTF	TGTGCCAGCAGCAACCAATTCGGGGGGAACTCTGGGGCCAACGTCCTGACTTTC
15	TRBD2	few	TRBV28	TRBJ2-1	CASRPLAGGRYEQFF	TGTGCCAGCAGACCACTAGCGGGGGGTCGGTATGAGCAGTTCTTC
16	TRBD2	once	TRBV18	TRBJ2-5	CASSPSLAGAQETQYF	TGTGCCAGCTCACCAAGTCTAGCGGGGGCCCAAGAGACCCAGTACTTC
13	.	many	TRBV29-1	TRBJ2-5	CSVEPRLRETQYF	TGCAGCGTTGAACCCCGACTGAGGGAGACCCAGTACTTC
12	.	.	TRBV12-3/TRBV12-4	TRBJ2-5	CASSLYRETQYF	TGTGCCAGCAGTTTATATAGGGAGACCCAGTACTTC
15	TRBD1	many	TRBV20-1	TRBJ2-3	CSATTPGGPTDTQYF	TGCAGTGCAACCACTCCAGGGGGTCCCACAGATACGCAGTATTTT
16	.	.	TRBV11-2	TRBJ2-2	CASSLDRGLNTGELFF	TGTGCCAGCAGCTTAGATCGGGGCCTAAACACCGGGGAGCTGTTTTTT
15	TRBD1	many	TRBV7-9	TRBJ1-6	CASSLAGTDNSPLHF	TGTGCCAGCAGCTTAGCAGGGACAGATAATTCACCCCTCCACTTT
15	.	.	TRBV7-9	TRBJ1-1	CASSPEGGVNTEAFF	TGTGCCAGCAGCCCAGAGGGGGGGGTGAACACTGAAGCTTTCTTT
16	.	.	TRBV5-5	TRBJ1-3	CASSLGQALWGNTIYF	TGTGCCAGCAGCTTGGGGCAGGCTCTTTGGGGGAACACCATATATTTT
15	.	.	TRBV7-3	TRBJ2-5	CASSLMGQIQETQYF	TGTGCCAGCAGCTTAATGGGGCAGATCCAAGAGACCCAGTACTTC
14	TRBD1	.	TRBV28	TRBJ1-2	CASSMNRGPYGYTF	TGTGCCAGCAGTATGAACAGGGGGCCGTATGGCTACACCTTC
15	.	many	TRBV12-3/TRBV12-4	TRBJ1-1	CASSLLQFPNTEAFF	TGTGCCAGCAGTCTCCTACAGTTTCCGAACACTGAAGCTTTCTTT
14	.	.	TRBV11-3	TRBJ2-1	CASSTPGTYNEQFF	TGTGCCAGCAGCACTCCAGGGACCTACAATGAGCAGTTCTTC
15	.	.	TRBV6-1	TRBJ2-1	CASSEDPSPGDEQFF	TGTGCCAGCAGTGAAGACCCCTCCCCAGGGGATGAGCAGTTCTTC
15	TRBD1	.	TRBV7-2	TRBJ2-7	CASSLVGQGDYEQYF	TGTGCCAGCAGCTTAGTCGGACAGGGAGACTACGAGCAGTACTTC
12	TRBD1	few	TRBV6-1	TRBJ1-1	CATQGAITEAFF	TGTGCCACACAGGGGGCGATAACTGAAGCTTTCTTT
18	TRBD2	.	TRBV11-1	TRBJ2-2	CASSLTTSGGANTGELFF	TGTGCCAGCAGCTTAACGACTAGCGGGGGGGCCAACACCGGGGAGCTGTTTTTT
15	TRBD2	many	TRBV7-2	TRBJ2-1	CASSLASGVYNEQFF	TGTGCCAGCAGCTTAGCTAGCGGGGTCTACAATGAGCAGTTCTTC
16	.	few	TRBV7-2	TRBJ2-3	CASSLGGDPYTDTQYF	TGTGCCAGCAGCTTAGGCGGGGACCCCTACACAGATACGCAGTATTTT
16	.	many	TRBV20-1	TRBJ2-1	CSARATGLRSYNEQFF	TGCAGTGCTAGAGCTACAGGGTTAAGATCCTACAATGAGCAGTTCTTC
16	TRBD2	many	TRBV20-1	TRBJ2-5	CSAESGTSGGEQTQYF	TGCAGTGCTGAATCCGGGACTAGCGGGGGGGAGCAGACCCAGTACTTC
13	.	few	TRBV25-1	TRBJ1-1	CASRAGRNTEAFF	TGTGCCAGCAGGGCAGGGAGGAACACTGAAGCTTTCTTT
13	.	few	TRBV29-1	TRBJ2-1	CSVQGGSYNEQFF	TGCAGCGTTCAAGGGGGCTCCTACAATGAGCAGTTCTTC
16	TRBD1	.	TRBV5-1	TRBJ2-1	CASSLGNRGSITGQFF	TGCGCCAGCAGCTTGGGCAACAGGGGTTCAATTACCGGGCAGTTCTTC
15	TRBD1	.	TRBV18	TRBJ2-3	CASSPGQGARDTQYF	TGTGCCAGCTCACCTGGACAGGGAGCGCGGGATACGCAGTATTTT